This is a list of T cell receptor beta chains from one sample in a study of blood T cell repertoires in COVID-19. Sequencing used immunoSEQ multiplex PCR; TCRdb keeps in-frame clones, though not all of them. The sample lists roughly 220,000 clones; about 80% were seen once. Sequenced material: peripheral blood. These receptors were obtained from a woman aged 25 to 39 who had recovered from COVID-19. Both conserved end residues are part of each CDR3. The order of the fields is J gene, clone size, D gene, V gene, CDR3 DNA, CDR3 protein. The D gene is left open where the match is weak. Expanded clones are given a class, and other clones once, few, many or no size at all.

J: TRBJ1-1
size: once
D: -
V: TRBV5-1
DNA: TGCGCCAGCAGCCCCGGGGAGGGCGGGATATCGAACACTGAAGCTTTCTTT
CDR3: CASSPGEGGISNTEAFF

J: TRBJ2-1
size: -
D: TRBD2
V: TRBV24-1
DNA: TGTGCCACCAGTGACCCACTAGCGGGAGCCTTGGATGAGCAGTTCTTC
CDR3: CATSDPLAGALDEQFF

J: TRBJ1-3
size: once
D: -
V: TRBV6-5
DNA: TGTGCCAGCAGTTACTCGCCGGAACAGTCTGGAAACACCATATATTTT
CDR3: CASSYSPEQSGNTIYF

J: TRBJ2-7
size: once
D: -
V: TRBV7-2
DNA: TGTGCCAGCAGCTTCGCGGGTGTCTACGAGCAGTACTTC
CDR3: CASSFAGVYEQYF

J: TRBJ2-7
size: -
D: TRBD2
V: TRBV2
DNA: TGTGCCAGCAGTGAAGACGGACTAGCCTACGAGCAGTACTTC
CDR3: CASSEDGLAYEQYF

J: TRBJ2-7
size: -
D: TRBD1
V: TRBV29-1
DNA: TGCAGCGTTAGGCAAGGACAGGGCCTTTACGAGCAGTACTTC
CDR3: CSVRQGQGLYEQYF

J: TRBJ2-2
size: -
D: TRBD2
V: TRBV5-4
DNA: TGTGCCAGCAGCCCAGAAGGGCGGGAGTTCGGGGAGCTGTTTTTT
CDR3: CASSPEGREFGELFF

J: TRBJ2-1
size: -
D: TRBD1
V: TRBV7-9
DNA: TGTGCCAGCAGCTCCAGGGGGACAGGGTCGAATGAGCAGTTCTTC
CDR3: CASSSRGTGSNEQFF

J: TRBJ1-6
size: -
D: TRBD1
V: TRBV27
DNA: TGTGCCAGCAGCCTCTGGACAGGGGTTAATTCACCCCTCCACTTT
CDR3: CASSLWTGVNSPLHF

J: TRBJ2-5
size: -
D: -
V: TRBV20-1
DNA: TGCAGTGCCTATCAAGAGACCCAGTACTTC
CDR3: CSAYQETQYF

J: TRBJ2-5
size: -
D: TRBD2
V: TRBV2
DNA: TGTGCCAGCGGCATCCGAGCGGGAGGAGAGACCCAGTACTTC
CDR3: CASGIRAGGETQYF

J: TRBJ1-3
size: -
D: TRBD1
V: TRBV2
DNA: TGTGCCAGCACTATCATCCGGGACAGCATATATTTT
CDR3: CASTIIRDSIYF

J: TRBJ2-5
size: few
D: -
V: TRBV19
DNA: TGTGCCAGTAGTATGAGAAGGAGCCGAGAGACCCAGTACTTC
CDR3: CASSMRRSRETQYF

J: TRBJ2-7
size: -
D: -
V: TRBV28
DNA: TGTGCCAGCTCGTCGCCAGGCCAGAAGGTCTCCTACGAGCAGTACTTC
CDR3: CASSSPGQKVSYEQYF

J: TRBJ1-4
size: -
D: TRBD1
V: TRBV28
DNA: TGTGCCAGCAGTTTATGGGGGACAGGGAGTAATGAAAAACTGTTTTTT
CDR3: CASSLWGTGSNEKLFF

J: TRBJ1-2
size: -
D: -
V: TRBV28
DNA: TGTGCCACCTTAGAGTGGGGGGGCTATGGCTACACCTTC
CDR3: CATLEWGGYGYTF

J: TRBJ2-1
size: -
D: TRBD2
V: TRBV27
DNA: TGTGCCAGCAGTTTGGGACTAGCGATAGGTGAGCAGTTCTTC
CDR3: CASSLGLAIGEQFF

J: TRBJ1-2
size: once
D: -
V: TRBV19
DNA: TGTGCCATCCAGGACATGAACTATGGCTACACCTTC
CDR3: CAIQDMNYGYTF

J: TRBJ2-1
size: -
D: TRBD1
V: TRBV5-6
DNA: TGTGCCAGCAGCCCGGGACAGGGACACTACAATGAGCAGTTCTTC
CDR3: CASSPGQGHYNEQFF

J: TRBJ1-3
size: -
D: -
V: TRBV13
DNA: TGTGCCAGCAGCTCCAACAGGGCTGGAAACACCATATATTTT
CDR3: CASSSNRAGNTIYF

J: TRBJ1-2
size: -
D: -
V: TRBV10-2
DNA: TGCGCCAGCAGTGAGTCGACTCGGGGAAACTATGGCTACACCTTC
CDR3: CASSESTRGNYGYTF

J: TRBJ2-2
size: -
D: -
V: TRBV5-1
DNA: TGCGCCAGCAGCCTACCTGAACGGGGTGAGACCGGGGAGCTGTTTTTT
CDR3: CASSLPERGETGELFF

J: TRBJ2-3
size: -
D: TRBD2
V: TRBV5-1
DNA: TGCGCCAGCAGCTTGGGACTAGCGGAGGGGGCAGATACGCAGTATTTT
CDR3: CASSLGLAEGADTQYF

J: TRBJ1-1
size: -
D: -
V: TRBV30
DNA: TGTGCCTGGAGTCTCCTGGAGTGGGCTTTCTTT
CDR3: CAWSLLEWAFF

J: TRBJ2-1
size: -
D: -
V: TRBV7-3
DNA: TGTGCCAGCAGCTTAAGTAGCGGCTCCTACAATGAGCAGTTCTTC
CDR3: CASSLSSGSYNEQFF

J: TRBJ2-1
size: once
D: -
V: TRBV11-2
DNA: TGTGCCAGCAGCTTCGGACAGTACAATGAGCAGTTCTTC
CDR3: CASSFGQYNEQFF

J: TRBJ1-6
size: -
D: TRBD1
V: TRBV3-1/TRBV3-2
DNA: TGTGCCAGCAGCCACGGGACAGAACCTTCACCCCTCCACTTT
CDR3: CASSHGTEPSPLHF

J: TRBJ2-7
size: -
D: -
V: TRBV12-2
DNA: TGTGCAAGTCGCTTAGCGCTCCTAGCGGGATCCCACGAGCAGTACTTC
CDR3: CASRLALLAGSHEQYF

J: TRBJ2-2
size: -
D: -
V: TRBV28
DNA: TGTGCCAGCAGTTTACCTAGCGCCGGGGAGCTGTTTTTT
CDR3: CASSLPSAGELFF

J: TRBJ1-1
size: -
D: -
V: TRBV6-6
DNA: TGTGCCAGCAGTTACTCCGGTTGGAACACTGAAGCTTTCTTT
CDR3: CASSYSGWNTEAFF

J: TRBJ1-5
size: once
D: TRBD1
V: TRBV28
DNA: TGTGCCAGCAGTCCTGGGACAGGGGGAGGGAATCAGCCCCAGCATTTT
CDR3: CASSPGTGGGNQPQHF

J: TRBJ2-3
size: -
D: TRBD2
V: TRBV10-2
DNA: TGCGCCAGCAGTGAGTCGAAATCAACTAGCGGGAGGTCAGATACGCAGTATTTT
CDR3: CASSESKSTSGRSDTQYF